The present T cell receptor (beta chain) was sequenced within a study of cytotoxic CD8 clonotypes in ibrutinib-treated CLL. Broader study findings: Clonality, elevated at ibrutinib response, dropped back toward baseline at progression.

V shed 5 bases and J 1 base; nucleotides not matched to a gene: 17. Germline values: CDR1 SGHVT, CDR2 SQSDAQ. CDR3 length: 19 residues. Remarks on this clone: What it binds is unknown.

Repertoires were generated with immunoSEQ multiplex PCR, while TCRdb's copy carries only in-frame clones and drops some. The repertoire holds roughly 150,000 clones, roughly 80% seen once, with about 1.9% in the top ten. The sample here was PBMCs, taken after 12 months of ibrutinib treatment. The sequence was obtained from a human donor with chronic lymphocytic leukemia. The V call is TRBV7-4, the J call TRBJ2-4; TRBD1 matches 7 bases. CDR3 in DNA: TGTGCCAGCAGCCCCTCGACAGGGTCGCAAGTGATGGCCAAAAACATTCAGTACTTC. Residues: CASSPSTGSQVMAKNIQYF.